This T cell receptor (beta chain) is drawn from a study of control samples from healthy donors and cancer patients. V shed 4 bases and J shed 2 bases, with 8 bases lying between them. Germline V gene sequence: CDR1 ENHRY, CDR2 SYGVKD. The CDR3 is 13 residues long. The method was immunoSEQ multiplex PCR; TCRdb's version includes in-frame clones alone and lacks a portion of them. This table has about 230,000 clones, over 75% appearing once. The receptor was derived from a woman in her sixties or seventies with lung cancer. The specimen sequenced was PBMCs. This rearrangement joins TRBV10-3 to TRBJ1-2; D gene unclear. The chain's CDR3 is CAISAGSNYGYTF. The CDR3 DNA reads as TGTGCCATCAGTGCGGGCAGCAACTATGGCTACACCTTC.